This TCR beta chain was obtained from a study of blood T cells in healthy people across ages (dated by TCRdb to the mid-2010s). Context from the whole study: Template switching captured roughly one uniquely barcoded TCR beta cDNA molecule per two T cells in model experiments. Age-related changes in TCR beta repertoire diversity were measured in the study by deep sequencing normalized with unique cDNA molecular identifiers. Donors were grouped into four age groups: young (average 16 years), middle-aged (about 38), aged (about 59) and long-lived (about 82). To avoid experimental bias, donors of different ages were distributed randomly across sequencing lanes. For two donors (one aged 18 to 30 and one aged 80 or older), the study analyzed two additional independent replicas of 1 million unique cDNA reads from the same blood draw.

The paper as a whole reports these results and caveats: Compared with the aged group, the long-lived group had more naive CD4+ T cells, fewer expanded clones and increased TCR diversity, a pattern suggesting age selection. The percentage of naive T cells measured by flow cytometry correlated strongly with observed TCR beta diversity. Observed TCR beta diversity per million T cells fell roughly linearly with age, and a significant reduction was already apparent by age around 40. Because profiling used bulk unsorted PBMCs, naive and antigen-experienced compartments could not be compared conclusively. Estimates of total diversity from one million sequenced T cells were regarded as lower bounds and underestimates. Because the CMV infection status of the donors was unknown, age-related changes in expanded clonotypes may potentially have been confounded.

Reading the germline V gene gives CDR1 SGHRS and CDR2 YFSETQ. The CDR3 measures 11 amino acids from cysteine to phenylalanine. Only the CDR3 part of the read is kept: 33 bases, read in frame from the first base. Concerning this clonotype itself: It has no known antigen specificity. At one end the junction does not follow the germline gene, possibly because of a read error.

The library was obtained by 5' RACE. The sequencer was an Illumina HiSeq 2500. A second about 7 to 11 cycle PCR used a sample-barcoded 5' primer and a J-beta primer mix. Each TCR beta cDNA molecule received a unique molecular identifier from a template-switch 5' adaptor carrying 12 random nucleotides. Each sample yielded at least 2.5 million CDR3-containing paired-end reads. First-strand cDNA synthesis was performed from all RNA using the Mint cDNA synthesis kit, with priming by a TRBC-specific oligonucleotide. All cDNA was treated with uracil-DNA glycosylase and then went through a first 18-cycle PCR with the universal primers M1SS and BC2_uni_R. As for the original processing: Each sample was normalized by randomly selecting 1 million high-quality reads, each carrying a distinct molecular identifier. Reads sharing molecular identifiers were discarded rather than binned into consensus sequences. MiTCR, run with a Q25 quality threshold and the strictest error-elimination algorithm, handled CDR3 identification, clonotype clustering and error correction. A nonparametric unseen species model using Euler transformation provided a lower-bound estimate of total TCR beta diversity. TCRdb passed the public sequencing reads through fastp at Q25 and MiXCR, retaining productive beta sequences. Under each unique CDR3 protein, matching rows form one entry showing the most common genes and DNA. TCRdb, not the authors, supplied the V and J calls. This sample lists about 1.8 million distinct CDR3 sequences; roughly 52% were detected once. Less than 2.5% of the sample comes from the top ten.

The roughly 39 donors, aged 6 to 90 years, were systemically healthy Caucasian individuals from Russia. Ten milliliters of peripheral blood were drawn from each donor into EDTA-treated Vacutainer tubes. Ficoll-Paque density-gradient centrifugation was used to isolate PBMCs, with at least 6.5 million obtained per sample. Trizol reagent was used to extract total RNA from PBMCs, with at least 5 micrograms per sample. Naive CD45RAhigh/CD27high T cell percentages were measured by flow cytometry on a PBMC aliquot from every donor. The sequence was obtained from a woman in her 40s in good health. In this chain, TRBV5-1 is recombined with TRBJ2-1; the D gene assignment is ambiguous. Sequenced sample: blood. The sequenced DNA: TGCGCCAGCACCTTGTCCGGTGAGCAGTTCTTC. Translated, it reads CASTLSGEQFF.